This TCR beta chain stems from a study of T cells in Graves' hyperthyroidism and ophthalmopathy. Study summary: It was at initial diagnosis, before any treatment, that peripheral blood was collected.

What was amplified from RNA transcripts were TCR beta CDR3 regions. The HTBI primer set was used in a first-round RT-PCR of the TCR CDR3. TCRdb itself ran the multiplex PCR reads through MiXCR, one entry per CDR3 protein. In the table there are 750,000 to 900,000 distinct CDR3 sequences, roughly 37% of which are singletons. Trimming cost V 4 bases and J 8 bases, with 12 bases left between them. Germline values: CDR1 MGHRA, CDR2 YSYEKL. The CDR3 has 13 residues. The specimen was blood. This chain links TRBV4-1 with TRBJ1-5; D is uncertain. The source of this sequence is a young man with Graves' hyperthyroidism. The CDR3 is CASSLATDKPQHF. The CDR3 DNA follows: TGCGCCAGCAGCCTAGCGACCGATAAGCCCCAGCATTTT.